This TCR beta chain was recovered during a study of cytomegalovirus exposure and HLA in healthy donors. CDR1 and CDR2 from the germline V gene are MNHEY and SVGAGI. V lost 6 bases to trimming and J lost 1 base, with 7 bases between them. CDR3 size: 12 residues. It was with 60 Vbeta and 13 Jbeta primers that the PCR ran. Libraries were prepared by immunoSEQ multiplex PCR; TCRdb keeps only in-frame clonotypes and omits some of them. Among about 94,000 clones listed, 70% to 85% were seen once. As concerns this clone: Its specificity is not known.

Points from the study as a whole: Published work reported that the classifier diagnosed cytomegalovirus status with high specificity and sensitivity. Listed as cytomegalovirus-associated were about 160 TCR beta chains. The likely origin of a cluster of highly shared sequence variants was a sequencing artifact. Productive status was seen about 87% or about 30% of the time for most TCR beta V segments in an earlier analysis.

This chain links TRBV6-5 with TRBJ2-7; D gene unclear. Sequencing was carried out using PBMCs. The source of this sequence is a human donor in good health. The chain's CDR3 is CASSRQSYEQYF. CDR3 bases: TGTGCCAGCAGCCGACAATCCTACGAGCAGTACTTC.